Presented here are 25 T cell receptor beta chains from one specimen sequenced in a study of CD8 T cells in Susac syndrome. Random hexamers were used to reverse transcribe the RNA input (about 0.5 to 1 ug). TCRdb re-analysed the immunoSEQ multiplex PCR reads in MiXCR, keeping a single row per CDR3 protein. Of 300,000 or so distinct CDR3 sequences listed, 92% are singletons. Sequences were obtained from CD4+ T cells from PBMCs. The receptors stem from a human donor with multiple sclerosis.

V is TRBV20-1 and J is TRBJ1-1, with TRBD1 identical over 10 bases. Germline V CDR1 and CDR2: DFQATT, SNEGSKA (reference sequence). The junction had 4 bases not matched to a gene; V was cut back by 3 bases and J by 0 bases. The CDR3 extends over 15 amino acids. CDR3 sequence (DNA): TGCAGTGCTAGCGAGACAGGGGGCTTGAACACTGAAGCTTTCTTT. Protein: CSASETGGLNTEAFF.

V gene TRBV28 combines with J gene TRBJ2-3; TRBD2 aligns across 9 bases. The germline V gene encodes CDR1 MDHEN and CDR2 SYDVKM. V dropped 7 bases and J dropped 0; count of bases not matched to a gene: 5. The CDR3 length is 15 residues. CDR3 region: CASTPSGRSTDTQYF. The CDR3 DNA reads TGTGCCAGCACTCCGAGCGGGAGGAGCACAGATACGCAGTATTTT.

The rearrangement uses TRBV28 and TRBJ2-1, with D unresolved. The V gene lost 6 bases and the J gene lost 5 bases, with 17 bases spanning the gap. Germline CDR1 reads MDHEN; CDR2 reads SYDVKM. The CDR3 is 15 amino acids. For the CDR3, the DNA is TGTGCCAGCAGCCCGGGCGGCGCAGGTGACAATGAGCAGTTCTTC. This sequence encodes CASSPGGAGDNEQFF.

This chain joins TRBV6-1 and TRBJ2-5, with D possibly TRBD1 on 5 matching bases. Germline V lookup: CDR1 MNHNS, CDR2 SASEGT. This CDR3 is 13 amino acids long. V lost 5 bases and J lost 2, with 9 bases in between. CDR3 amino acids: CASSTRQQETQYF. DNA for the CDR3: TGTGCCAGCAGTACCCGACAGCAAGAGACCCAGTACTTC.

The chain has TRBV19 and TRBJ1-2, with D unresolved. From germline, CDR1 is LNHDA and CDR2 SQIVND (reference sequence). The V end was cut by 4 bases, the J end by 6 bases, with 24 bases between. The CDR3 is 17 residues long. CDR3 in amino acids: CASSTSLREGGRNGYTF. The CDR3 coding sequence is TGTGCCAGTAGTACCTCCCTTAGGGAGGGCGGGAGGAATGGCTACACCTTC.

The chain recombines TRBV29-1 with TRBJ2-1, with unresolved D. This CDR3 region has 14 residues. Looked up from germline, CDR1 is SQVTM and CDR2 is ANQGSEA. V was trimmed by 8 bases and J by 5 bases, leaving 19 bases between them. This chain's CDR3 is CSFQLVLGNNEQFF. The CDR3 region has the DNA TGCAGCTTCCAGCTAGTTTTGGGGAACAATGAGCAGTTCTTC.

J is TRBJ2-7 and V is TRBV6-2 or TRBV6-3; possible D gene TRBD1, 5 bases. The CDR3 runs 17 residues. Germline assignment: CDR1 MNHEY and CDR2 SVGEGT. V shed 4 bases and J shed 5 bases, with 24 bases lying between them. The CDR3 bases are TGTGCCAGCAGTTTTGGGGCCTTTGAGACAGCGCGAGACGAGCAGTACTTC. Translated, it gives CASSFGAFETARDEQYF.

The rearrangement joins TRBV4-3 to TRBJ2-3; D is undetermined. The CDR3 has 15 residues. Trimming stripped 0 bases from V and 0 bases from J, with 7 bases between. Germline values: CDR1 LGHNA, CDR2 YSLEER. In DNA, the CDR3 is TGCGCCAGCAGCCAAGATCATGCTAGCACAGATACGCAGTATTTT. This translates into CASSQDHASTDTQYF.

CDR3 nucleotide sequence: TGTGCCAGCAGTTTTCAATCACTAGGCTACAATGAGCAGTTCTTC. As protein: CASSFQSLGYNEQFF. The V and J genes are TRBV6-2 or TRBV6-3 and TRBJ2-1; the D gene is possibly TRBD2 (5 bases). Germline loops: CDR1 MNHEY, CDR2 SVGEGT. CDR3 length equals 15 residues. The V end was cut by 4 bases, the J end by 3 bases, with 13 bases between.

This chain links TRBV6-1 with TRBJ1-1; 8 bases align to TRBD1. J was trimmed by 2 bases and V by 6 bases; bases with no gene match: 5. CDR3 length: 14 residues. Germline V CDR1 and CDR2: MNHNS, SASEGT. The CDR3 spells CASSPRGLNTEAFF. The CDR3 DNA reads TGTGCCAGCAGCCCCAGGGGGCTAAACACTGAAGCTTTCTTT.

V gene TRBV11-3 combines with J gene TRBJ2-3, with 8 bases that match TRBD1. This CDR3 has 13 amino acids. Germline V gene lookup returns CDR1 SGHNT and CDR2 YENEEA. Unmatched junction bases numbered 5, after V lost 5 bases and J lost 7 bases. The CDR3 sequence: CASSTTGAHTQYF. DNA of the CDR3: TGTGCCAGCAGCACGACAGGGGCGCATACGCAGTATTTT.

The gene calls are TRBV12-3 or TRBV12-4 and TRBJ2-1; 7 nucleotides align to TRBD2. The CDR3 is made up of 16 amino acids. The V gene end was trimmed by 6 bases and the J gene end by 4 bases; junction bases not matched to a gene: 12. CDR3 loop: CASRAGGWGGYNEQFF. Here the CDR3 DNA reads TGTGCCAGCAGGGCCGGGGGATGGGGGGGATACAATGAGCAGTTCTTC.

The chain is built from TRBV12-3 or TRBV12-4 and TRBJ2-2; a weak D match, TRBD2 (5 bases). V shed 5 bases and J shed 8 bases, with 27 bases lying between them. This CDR3 has 18 residues. CDR3 sequence reads: CASSPPGTSRRGIGELFF. The CDR3 coding sequence is TGTGCCAGCAGTCCGCCGGGCACTAGTCGACGCGGAATTGGGGAGCTGTTTTTT.

The rearrangement joins TRBV12-3 or TRBV12-4 to TRBJ2-2; TRBD2 matches at 10 bases. V gave up 3 bases and J gave up 3 bases; unmatched junction bases: 4. The CDR3 is 16 residues long. This CDR3 reads CASSFSSGGDTGELFF. The CDR3 DNA follows: TGTGCCAGCAGTTTTTCTAGCGGGGGCGACACCGGGGAGCTGTTTTTT.

The rearrangement uses TRBV24-1 and TRBJ2-1, with TRBD2 as a possible D gene (6 bases). V dropped 2 bases and J dropped 4 bases, with 11 bases sitting between them. CDR1 and CDR2 (germline): KGHDR, SFDVKD. The CDR3 contains 15 residues. The CDR3 DNA reads as TGTGCCACCAGTGATTCGCAAGCGGGTTACAATGAGCAGTTCTTC. Protein sequence: CATSDSQAGYNEQFF.

This rearrangement joins TRBV15 to TRBJ2-1; D unclear. V was shortened by 5 bases and J by 0 bases, with 17 bases between the two germline ends. Germline CDR1 is LNHNV and CDR2 is YYDKDF (reference sequence). The CDR3 extends over 17 amino acids. The CDR3 bases are TGTGCCACCAGCGAAGACCCCGAAGGAAGCTCCTACAATGAGCAGTTCTTC. Its translation: CATSEDPEGSSYNEQFF.

For the CDR3, the DNA is TGTGCCAGCAGTTACGCGGGCACAGATACGCAGTATTTT. Its translation: CASSYAGTDTQYF. The gene calls are TRBV6-5 and TRBJ2-3; D unresolved. Between the trimmed V and J ends, which lost 2 bases and 1 base, there was a span of 4 bases. Germline V lookup: CDR1 MNHEY, CDR2 SVGAGI. The length of the CDR3 is 13 residues.

This clonotype was recorded once. This rearrangement joins TRBV20-1 to TRBJ1-2; 7 bases fit TRBD1. The germline V gene has CDR1 DFQATT and CDR2 SNEGSKA (reference sequence). The V gene end was trimmed by 6 bases and the J gene end by 0 bases; junction bases not matched to a gene: 13. The CDR3 length is 16 residues. CDR3 nucleotides: TGCAGTGCCGCCCCCGGGACAGATATCTCTAACTATGGCTACACCTTC. Translated: CSAAPGTDISNYGYTF.

This rearrangement joins TRBV30 to TRBJ1-3; TRBD1 is a possible D gene (5 bases). Germline loops: CDR1 GTSNPN, CDR2 SVGIG (reference sequence). The CDR3 runs 14 residues. V was pared by 4 bases and J by 7 bases, with 17 bases between. In DNA, the CDR3 is TGTGCCTGGACGCGGGGGAGTTCACGTAACACCATATATTTT. It codes for CAWTRGSSRNTIYF.

The rearrangement links TRBV18 to TRBJ1-1; 9 bases match TRBD1. Germline values: CDR1 KGHSH, CDR2 LQKENI. J lost 2 bases, V lost 5 bases, and 3 bases had no gene match. CDR3 length: 14 amino acids. Here the CDR3 DNA reads TGTGCCAGCTCAGAACAGGGGGCTAACACTGAAGCTTTCTTT. Protein sequence: CASSEQGANTEAFF.

This clonotype appeared once. This sequence joins TRBV30 and TRBJ2-1, with D possibly matching TRBD2 (7 bases). V was cut by 0 bases and J by 9 bases, with 15 bases left in between. CDR1 and CDR2 from the germline V gene are GTSNPN and SVGIG (reference sequence). The CDR3 sequence is 14 residues long. The CDR3 DNA follows: TGTGCCTGGAGTGTAGGCCTAGCGGACAGTGAGCAGTTCTTC. Its protein product is CAWSVGLADSEQFF.

This chain uses TRBV4-2 with TRBJ2-7; 7 nucleotides agree with TRBD1. V was pared by 4 bases and J by 9 bases, with 18 bases of the junction left unmatched. Looked up from germline, CDR1 is LGHNA and CDR2 is YNFKEQ. The CDR3 spans 16 residues. CDR3 sequence (DNA): TGTGCCAGCAGCCCATCTGCCGGGACAGTCCCCTCCCCGCAGTACTTC. Residues: CASSPSAGTVPSPQYF.

The rearrangement links TRBV6-2 or TRBV6-3 to TRBJ2-7; D is possibly TRBD1 (6 bases). This CDR3 spans 15 amino acids. From germline, CDR1 is MNHEY and CDR2 SVGEGT. With 2 bases removed from V and 5 bases from J, the gap between germline ends came to 16 bases. This chain's CDR3 is CASSYPTGAGDEQYF. The CDR3 coding sequence is TGTGCCAGCAGTTACCCGACAGGCGCCGGTGACGAGCAGTACTTC.

V gene TRBV3-1 combines with J gene TRBJ1-6, with unresolved D. Germline lookup yields CDR1 LGHDT and CDR2 YNNKEL (reference sequence). The CDR3 has 15 amino acids. Trimming took off 0 bases at V and 10 bases at J, with 13 bases between the two ends. CDR3 in amino acids: CASSQEASGGSPLHF. The CDR3 DNA follows: TGTGCCAGCAGCCAAGAAGCCTCGGGAGGCTCACCCCTCCACTTT.

About this clonotype itself: At one boundary the junction diverges from the germline segment, which might be a read error. The J gene is TRBJ1-1, the V gene TRBV5-1; TRBD1 is a possible D gene (5 bases). The CDR3 runs to 17 residues. CDR1 and CDR2 (germline): SGHRS, YFSETQ. CDR3 loop: CVSSFERGVIVNTEAFF. The CDR3 DNA reads TGCGTCAGCAGCTTTGAAAGGGGAGTAATTGTGAACACTGAAGCTTTCTTT.